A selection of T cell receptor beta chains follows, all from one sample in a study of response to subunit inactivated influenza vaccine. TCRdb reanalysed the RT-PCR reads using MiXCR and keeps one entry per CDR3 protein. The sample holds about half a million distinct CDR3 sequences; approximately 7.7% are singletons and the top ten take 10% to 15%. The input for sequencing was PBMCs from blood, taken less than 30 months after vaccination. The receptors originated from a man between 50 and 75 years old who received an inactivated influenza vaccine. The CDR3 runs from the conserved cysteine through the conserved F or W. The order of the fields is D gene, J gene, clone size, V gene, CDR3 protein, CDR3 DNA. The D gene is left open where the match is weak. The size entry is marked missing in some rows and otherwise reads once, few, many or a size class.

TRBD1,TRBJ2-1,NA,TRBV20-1,CSALQGTSSYNEQFF,TGCAGTGCGTTACAGGGGACCAGCTCCTACAATGAGCAGTTCTTC
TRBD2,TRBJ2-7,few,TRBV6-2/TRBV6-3,CASSYYAGAGYEQYF,TGTGCCAGCAGTTACTACGCGGGAGCGGGCTACGAGCAGTACTTC
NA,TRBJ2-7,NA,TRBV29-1,CSVGQSVEQYF,TGCAGCGTCGGACAGTCCGTGGAGCAGTACTTC
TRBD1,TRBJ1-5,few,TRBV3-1,CASGNLDRGNQPQHF,TGTGCCAGCGGCAATCTTGACAGGGGCAATCAGCCCCAGCATTTT
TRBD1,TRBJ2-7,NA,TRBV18,CASSPGTGGWQYF,TGTGCCAGCTCACCCGGGACAGGGGGCTGGCAGTACTTC
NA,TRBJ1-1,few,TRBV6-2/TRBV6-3,CASSWAERGAEAFF,TGTGCCAGCAGTTGGGCGGAGCGAGGGGCTGAAGCTTTCTTT
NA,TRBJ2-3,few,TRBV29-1,CSVARQELYTDTQYF,TGCAGCGTCGCCCGACAGGAGCTTTACACAGATACGCAGTATTTT
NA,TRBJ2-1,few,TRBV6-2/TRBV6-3,CASSFEVSSYNEQFF,TGTGCCAGCAGTTTTGAGGTGAGCTCCTACAATGAGCAGTTCTTC
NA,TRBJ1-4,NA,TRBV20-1,CSARDGSTNEKLFF,TGCAGTGCTAGAGACGGATCAACTAATGAAAAACTGTTTTTT
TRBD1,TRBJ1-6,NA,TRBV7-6,CASSPRQGLASHSPLHF,TGTGCCAGCAGCCCCCGACAGGGCTTAGCCTCCCATTCACCCCTCCACTTT
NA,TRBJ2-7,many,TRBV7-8,CASSFRAGPSYEQYF,TGTGCCAGCAGCTTTAGAGCAGGGCCCTCCTACGAGCAGTACTTC
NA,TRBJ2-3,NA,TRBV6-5,CASSYSFQGTDTQYF,TGTGCCAGCAGTTACTCGTTTCAGGGCACAGATACGCAGTATTTT
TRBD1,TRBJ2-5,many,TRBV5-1,CASSLYAGTVEETQYF,TGCGCCAGCAGCCTATACGCAGGGACAGTCGAAGAGACCCAGTACTTC
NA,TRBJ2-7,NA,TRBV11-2,CASSLQRAAYEQYF,TGTGCCAGCAGCTTGCAGAGAGCAGCCTACGAGCAGTACTTC
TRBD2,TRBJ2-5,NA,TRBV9,CASSVGTSGARETQYF,TGTGCCAGCAGCGTAGGGACTAGCGGGGCCAGGGAGACCCAGTACTTC
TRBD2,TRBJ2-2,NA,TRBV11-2,CASSLDGGRASTGELFF,TGTGCCAGCAGCTTAGATGGTGGGAGGGCCTCGACCGGGGAGCTGTTTTTT
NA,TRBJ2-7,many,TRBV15,CATSRDDGGGYEQYF,TGTGCCACCAGCAGAGATGACGGAGGAGGCTACGAGCAGTACTTC
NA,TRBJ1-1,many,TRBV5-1,CASGLTGGSTEAFF,TGCGCCAGCGGCTTGACAGGAGGGAGCACTGAAGCTTTCTTT
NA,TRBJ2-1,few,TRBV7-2,CASSLVAAGNYNEQFF,TGTGCCAGCAGCTTAGTTGCGGCGGGCAATTACAATGAGCAGTTCTTC
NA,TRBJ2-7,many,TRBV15,CATSRAQGLVEQYF,TGTGCCACCAGCAGAGCACAGGGATTGGTCGAGCAGTACTTC
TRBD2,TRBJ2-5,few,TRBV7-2,CASGVAGGRGTQYF,TGTGCCTCAGGGGTAGCGGGGGGACGTGGGACCCAGTACTTC
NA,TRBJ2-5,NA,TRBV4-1,CASSQDFPETQYF,TGCGCCAGCAGCCAAGATTTTCCGGAGACTCAGTACTTC
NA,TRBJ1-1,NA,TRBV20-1,CSAITGHNTEAFF,TGCAGTGCAATAACGGGACACAACACTGAAGCTTTCTTT
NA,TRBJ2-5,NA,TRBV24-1,CATSDPTGDAETQYF,TGTGCCACCAGTGACCCAACGGGGGACGCGGAGACCCAGTACTTC
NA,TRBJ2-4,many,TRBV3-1,CASSPRVLALAKNIQYF,TGTGCCAGCAGCCCCAGGGTACTAGCATTGGCCAAAAACATTCAGTACTTC
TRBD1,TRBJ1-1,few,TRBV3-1,CAANQGAGNTEAFF,TGTGCCGCCAACCAGGGGGCGGGAAACACTGAAGCTTTCTTT
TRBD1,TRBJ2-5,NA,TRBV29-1,CSVVQGAGQTQYF,TGCAGCGTTGTACAGGGGGCTGGTCAGACCCAGTACTTC
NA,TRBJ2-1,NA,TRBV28,CASRRGSGYNEQFF,TGTGCCTCTCGTCGGGGGTCGGGGTACAATGAGCAGTTCTTC
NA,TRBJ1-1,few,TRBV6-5,CASSYSRTTAEAFF,TGTGCCAGCAGTTACTCGAGAACAACCGCTGAAGCTTTCTTT
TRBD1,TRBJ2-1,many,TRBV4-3,CASSQEGDRVLFNEQFF,TGCGCCAGCAGCCAAGAGGGGGACAGGGTTTTATTCAATGAGCAGTTCTTC
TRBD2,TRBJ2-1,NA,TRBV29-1,CSVEFKTGLPYNEQFF,TGCAGCGTTGAATTTAAGACGGGACTACCTTACAATGAGCAGTTCTTC
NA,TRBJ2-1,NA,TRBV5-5,CASRGDNGIYNEQFF,TGTGCCAGCAGGGGGGACAATGGAATTTACAATGAGCAGTTCTTC
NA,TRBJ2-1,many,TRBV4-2,CASSPLPTTSSYNEQFF,TGTGCCAGCAGCCCACTGCCGACGACGAGCTCCTACAATGAGCAGTTCTTC
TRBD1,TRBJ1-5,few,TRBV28,CASSLPGQSNQPQHF,TGTGCCAGCAGTTTACCGGGACAGAGCAATCAGCCCCAGCATTTT
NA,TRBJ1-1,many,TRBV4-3,CASSHSPGTPWNTEAFF,TGCGCCAGCAGCCATTCCCCGGGGACACCTTGGAACACTGAAGCTTTCTTT
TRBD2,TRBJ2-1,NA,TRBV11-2,CASSLELFVTSGGRAGEQFF,TGTGCCAGCAGCTTAGAGTTATTTGTGACTAGCGGGGGGCGAGCAGGAGAGCAGTTCTTC
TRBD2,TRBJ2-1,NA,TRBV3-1,CASSHPGGSGGSYNEQFF,TGTGCCAGCAGCCACCCCGGGGGTAGCGGGGGGTCCTACAATGAGCAGTTCTTC
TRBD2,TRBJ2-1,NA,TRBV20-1,CSAEREGNEQFF,TGCAGTGCCGAGCGGGAGGGCAATGAGCAGTTCTTC
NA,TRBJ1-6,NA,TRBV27,CASSWSLGSNSPLHF,TGTGCCAGCAGTTGGTCGTTGGGCAGCAATTCACCCCTCCACTTT
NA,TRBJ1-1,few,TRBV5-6,CASSISLTTLGTEAFF,TGTGCCAGCAGCATTAGCTTGACAACACTGGGGACTGAAGCTTTCTTT
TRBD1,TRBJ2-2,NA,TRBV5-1,CASSQFTGQGRTGELFF,TGCGCCAGCAGCCAATTTACTGGACAGGGACGCACCGGGGAGCTGTTTTTT
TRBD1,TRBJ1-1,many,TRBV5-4,CASSSDRDTEAFF,TGTGCCAGCAGTTCAGACAGGGACACTGAAGCTTTCTTT
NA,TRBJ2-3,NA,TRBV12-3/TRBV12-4,CASSFFGSTQYF,TGTGCCAGCAGTTTCTTCGGGAGTACGCAGTATTTT
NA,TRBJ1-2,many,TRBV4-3,CASSQDRTVHYGYTF,TGCGCCAGCAGCCAAGATCGTACAGTGCACTATGGCTACACCTTC
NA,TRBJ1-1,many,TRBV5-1,CASSFTENTEAFF,TGCGCCAGCAGCTTTACAGAGAACACTGAAGCTTTCTTT
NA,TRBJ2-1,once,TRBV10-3,CAISESISGGHNEQFF,TGTGCCATCAGTGAGTCGATTTCCGGCGGGCACAATGAGCAGTTCTTC
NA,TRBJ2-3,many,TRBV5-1,CASSLDREHTQYF,TGCGCCAGCAGCTTGGACAGGGAACATACGCAGTATTTT
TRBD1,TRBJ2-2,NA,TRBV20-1,CSARQGAGTGELFF,TGCAGTGCCCGACAGGGGGCGGGCACCGGGGAGCTGTTTTTT
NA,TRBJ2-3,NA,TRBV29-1,CSGVEGGTDTQYF,TGCAGCGGGGTGGAGGGGGGCACAGATACGCAGTATTTT
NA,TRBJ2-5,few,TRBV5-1,CASSLALGYQETQYF,TGCGCCAGCAGCTTGGCCTTGGGGTACCAAGAGACCCAGTACTTC
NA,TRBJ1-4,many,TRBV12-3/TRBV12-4,CASSSRGANEKLFF,TGTGCCAGCAGTTCCAGGGGTGCTAATGAAAAACTGTTTTTT
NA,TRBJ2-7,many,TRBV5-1,CASSLELSVYEQYF,TGCGCCAGCAGCTTGGAGTTGTCGGTTTACGAGCAGTACTTC
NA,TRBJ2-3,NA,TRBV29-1,CKGRGAHRGDTQYF,TGCAAGGGTCGCGGGGCCCACAGAGGAGATACGCAGTATTTT
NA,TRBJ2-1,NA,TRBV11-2,CAISPTGSYNEQFF,TGTGCCATCAGCCCAACAGGTTCCTACAATGAGCAGTTCTTC
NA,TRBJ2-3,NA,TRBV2,CASRLQDTQYF,TGTGCCAGCAGGTTACAAGATACGCAGTATTTT